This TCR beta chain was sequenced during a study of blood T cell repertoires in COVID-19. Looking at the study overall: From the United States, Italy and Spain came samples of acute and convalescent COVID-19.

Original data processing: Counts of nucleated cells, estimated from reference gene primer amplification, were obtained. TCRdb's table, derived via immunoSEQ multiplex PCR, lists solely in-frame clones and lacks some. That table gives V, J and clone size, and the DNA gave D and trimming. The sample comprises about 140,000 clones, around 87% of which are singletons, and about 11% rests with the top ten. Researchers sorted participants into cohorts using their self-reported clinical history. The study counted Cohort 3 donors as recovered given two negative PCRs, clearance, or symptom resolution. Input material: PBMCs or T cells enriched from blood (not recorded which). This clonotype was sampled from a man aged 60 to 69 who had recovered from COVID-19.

CDR3 bases: TGTGCCAGCCGATTAAGGGGGGGCACTGAAGCTTTCTTT. The encoded protein is CASRLRGGTEAFF. This rearrangement joins TRBV27 to TRBJ1-1, with D perhaps matching TRBD1 (6 bases). Germline V lookup: CDR1 MNHEY, CDR2 SMNVEV (reference sequence). The CDR3 is made up of 13 amino acids. V lost 8 bases, J lost 4 bases, and 14 bases lay in between.